This TCR beta chain was obtained from a study of shared clonotypes between healthy human individuals. The study, taken as a whole, reports: It was observed that approximately 5% of naive CD4 clonotypes were shared across a few donors.

About this clone: Its antigen is undetermined.

The study drew its donors from healthy HIV-negative adults without recent acute infections or vaccinations. Partitioning of CD4+ cells yielded a CD45RA+ naive subset and a CD45RA-negative memory subset. The authors loaded 200 ng DNA, 30,000 to 35,000 T cell genomes, into sorted-subset replicate PCRs. The protocol was immunoSEQ multiplex PCR, while the TCRdb copy is restricted to in-frame clones and leaves out a portion. This repertoire shows about 1 million clones, around 76% found once; its top ten account for 1.4%. Germline CDR1 and CDR2: SGHVS and FQNEAQ. This CDR3 is built from 13 residues. Trimming pared 9 bases from V and 1 base from J, leaving 12 bases between.

Sequenced material: memory CD4+ T cells sorted from blood. Subset of the sample: CD45RA-negative fraction. The chain has TRBV7-8 and TRBJ1-1; D perhaps matches TRBD1 (5 bases). This TCR was recovered from a man aged 18-30 years in good health. CDR3 in amino acids: CASGRGANTEAFF. The CDR3 DNA sequence: TGTGCCAGTGGGCGAGGGGCGAACACTGAAGCTTTCTTT.